This T cell receptor (beta chain) was sequenced for a study of OX40 agonist ivuxolimab in advanced cancers. This clone turned up a few times. Its antigen is unidentified. The same CDR3 arises from other DNA sequences in this sample as well. General study results and limits: The expanded peripheral T cells' antigen specificity was not determined.

CDR1 MNHEY and CDR2 SVGAGI come from the germline V gene. Unmatched junction bases numbered 4, after V lost 2 bases and J lost 4 bases. The CDR3 consists of 14 residues. Method: immunoSEQ multiplex PCR; TCRdb's copy keeps in-frame clones and lacks some. The sample contains roughly 89,000 clones, around four fifths of which appear only once. The rearrangement links TRBV6-5 to TRBJ1-2; 7 bases are a match to TRBD1. Sequenced here: CD4+ or CD8+ T cells sorted from blood, sampled in a trial of the OX40 agonist ivuxolimab. This sequence originates from an adult with an advanced solid tumor such as melanoma, head and neck, liver or kidney cancer. In nucleotides, the CDR3 is TGTGCCAGCAGTTACGGGGGACAGCCCTATGGCTACACCTTC. This sequence encodes CASSYGGQPYGYTF.